The next 29 T cell receptor beta chains were all read from a single sample in a study of graft-versus-host responses after intestinal transplantation. The method was immunoSEQ multiplex PCR; TCRdb's version includes in-frame clones alone and lacks a portion of them. The sample has about 85,000 clones; more than 85% are singletons. These receptors lack a known antigen. Sample: unstimulated CD8+ T cells sorted from spleen or lymph node cells, taken before transplant. These receptors were obtained from a human donor who was the organ donor for an intestinal transplant.

The chain uses TRBV11-3 and TRBJ2-7, with a tentative D call TRBD1 (5 bases). The CDR3 is 14 residues long. The germline V gene encodes CDR1 SGHNT and CDR2 YENEEA. Trimming removed 4 bases at V and 6 bases at J, with 16 bases between. The CDR3 loop is CASSSRQTPGEQYF. Written as DNA, the CDR3 is TGTGCCAGCAGCTCCCGACAGACTCCGGGCGAGCAGTACTTC.

The chain couples TRBV5-6 to TRBJ2-5, with D perhaps TRBD1 (6 bases). The germline V gene has CDR1 SGHDT and CDR2 YYEEEE. Trimming pared 6 bases from V and 5 bases from J, leaving 26 bases between. This CDR3 region has 17 residues. CDR3 coding DNA: TGTGCCAGCACCATGCTTACGTTGGGGGCGTTCGGGGAGACCCAGTACTTC. Translation: CASTMLTLGAFGETQYF.

V and J are TRBV5-5 and TRBJ2-1; D not certain. The germline gives CDR1 SGHKS, CDR2 YYEKEE (reference sequence). Trimming took 0 bases from V and 5 from J, leaving 6 bases between them. The CDR3 runs 13 residues. CDR3 DNA sequence: TGTGCCAGCAGCTTGGAAATCGACAATGAGCAGTTCTTC. Its translation is CASSLEIDNEQFF.

CDR3 loop: CASSLAYAAGKLFF. Here the CDR3 DNA reads TGTGCCAGCAGCTTAGCCTACGCCGCGGGAAAACTGTTTTTT. The V and J genes are TRBV7-6 and TRBJ1-4; D uncertain. Germline CDR1 reads SGHVS; CDR2 reads FNYEAQ. CDR3 length: 14 residues. With 0 bases removed from V and 10 bases from J, the gap between germline ends came to 12 bases.

The V gene is TRBV6-5, the J gene TRBJ2-7, with D unresolved. There are 14 residues in the CDR3. With 2 bases removed from V and 5 bases from J, the gap between germline ends came to 13 bases. From germline, CDR1 is MNHEY and CDR2 SVGAGI. The CDR3 region is CASSYPARSNEQYF. CDR3 nucleotides: TGTGCCAGCAGTTACCCCGCCAGAAGCAACGAGCAGTACTTC.

The J gene is TRBJ2-7, the V gene TRBV7-3; 15 bases match TRBD2. J gave up 7 bases and V 2 bases, and 6 bases lay outside the gene matches. CDR3 size: 16 residues. Germline CDR1 reads SGHTA; CDR2 reads FQGTGA. Here the CDR3 reads CASSLAPGLAGGEQYF. CDR3 DNA: TGTGCCAGCAGCTTAGCTCCGGGACTAGCGGGAGGTGAGCAGTACTTC.

The V gene is TRBV6-5, the J gene TRBJ1-1; the D gene is possibly TRBD1 (6 bases). The CDR3 has 13 amino acids. Per the germline V gene, CDR1 is MNHEY and CDR2 is SVGAGI. V was cut by 2 bases and J by 4 bases, with 8 bases left in between. Here the CDR3 DNA reads TGTGCCAGCAGTTACACAGGGATCACTGAAGCTTTCTTT. It specifies CASSYTGITEAFF.

The V gene is TRBV19, the J gene TRBJ2-1, with a tentative D call TRBD2 (5 bases). Germline CDR1 reads LNHDA; CDR2 reads SQIVND (reference sequence). V gave up 3 bases and J gave up 2 bases, with 11 bases separating them. This CDR3 region has 15 residues. CDR3 in amino acids: CASSIWEYAYNEQFF. For the CDR3, the DNA is TGTGCCAGTAGTATCTGGGAGTACGCCTACAATGAGCAGTTCTTC.

J is TRBJ2-3 and V is TRBV7-8, with 8 bases lining up with TRBD2. The CDR3 runs 19 residues. Germline CDR1 reads SGHVS; CDR2 reads FQNEAQ. V gave up 1 base and J gave up 2 bases; unmatched junction bases: 14. The CDR3 sequence: CASSLVLAGPRSPTDTQYF. The CDR3 DNA sequence: TGTGCCAGCAGCTTAGTGCTAGCGGGTCCAAGGTCCCCCACAGATACGCAGTATTTT.

The chain links TRBV13 to TRBJ2-2; 8 bases line up with TRBD1. The CDR3 loop spans 19 amino acids. The V segment lost 0 bases and the J segment 0 bases; nucleotides outside the gene matches: 9. The germline V gene has CDR1 PRHDT and CDR2 FYEKMQ (reference sequence). The CDR3 sequence is CASSLGDRVTLANTGELFF. The CDR3 nucleotides are TGTGCCAGCAGCTTAGGGGACAGGGTAACCCTCGCGAACACCGGGGAGCTGTTTTTT.

The chain is built from TRBV2 and TRBJ2-3, with D perhaps matching TRBD2 (5 bases). Trimming took 2 bases from V and 5 from J, leaving 29 bases between them. Germline V gene data show CDR1 as SNHLY and CDR2 as FYNNEI. The CDR3 has 20 amino acids. The CDR3 nucleotides read TGTGCCAGCAGTGAAATGGAGGTTCTCTCGCGAACTCCCACCCAAGATACGCAGTATTTT. As protein: CASSEMEVLSRTPTQDTQYF.

The CDR3 coding sequence is TGTGCCAGCAGCTTAGATCTTTGGGGGGTCACTGAAGCTTTCTTT. This translates into CASSLDLWGVTEAFF. The V and J genes are TRBV11-2 and TRBJ1-1; D perhaps matches TRBD1 (5 bases). The CDR3 consists of 15 residues. CDR1 and CDR2 (germline): SGHAT, FQNNGV. Trimming removed 0 bases at V and 4 bases at J, with 12 bases between.

The chain combines TRBV11-2 with TRBJ2-1; the D gene is possibly TRBD1 (5 bases). Per the germline V gene, CDR1 is SGHAT and CDR2 is FQNNGV. The germline V and J ends were trimmed by 4 bases and 7 bases, with 11 bases remaining between them. This CDR3 spans 13 amino acids. The CDR3 protein is CASSWGIGNEQFF. The CDR3 nucleotides are TGTGCCAGCAGCTGGGGCATAGGAAATGAGCAGTTCTTC.

The chain couples TRBV2 to TRBJ2-1; D is unresolved. Between the trimmed V and J ends, which lost 3 bases and 4 bases, there was a span of 7 bases. The CDR3 covers 13 residues. Germline values: CDR1 SNHLY, CDR2 FYNNEI. The DNA of the CDR3 is TGTGCCAGCAGTGACCGGGTTTACAATGAGCAGTTCTTC. It specifies CASSDRVYNEQFF. The full variable domain, with the rest looked up from reference TRBV2 and TRBJ2-1, is EPEVTQTPSHQVTQMGQEVILRCVPISNHLYFYWYRQILGQKVEFLVSFYNNEISEKSEIFDDQFSVERPDGSNFTLKIRSTKLEDSAMYFCASSDRVYNEQFFGPGTRLTVL.

The V call is TRBV4-2, the J call TRBJ2-1, with 11 bases matching TRBD1. From germline, CDR1 is LGHNA and CDR2 YNFKEQ. V shed 4 bases and J 7 bases; nucleotides not matched to a gene: 30. The CDR3 is 23 residues long. The CDR3 loop reads CASSRYPRTGGSTTNYYYNEQFF. CDR3 sequence (DNA): TGTGCCAGCAGCCGTTACCCTAGGACAGGGGGCTCTACTACCAACTACTACTATAATGAGCAGTTCTTC.

This chain's CDR3 is CASSLRWDSVSYEQYF. In nucleotides, the CDR3 is TGTGCCAGCAGCTTACGGTGGGACAGTGTATCGTACGAGCAGTACTTC. The J gene is TRBJ2-7, the V gene TRBV11-2, with 7 nucleotides matching TRBD1. Germline V gene data show CDR1 as SGHAT and CDR2 as FQNNGV. The CDR3 length is 16 residues. V lost 2 bases, J lost 4 bases, and 11 bases stayed unmatched.

The rearrangement links TRBV2 to TRBJ2-2, with 14 bases identical to TRBD2. The CDR3 is 17 residues long. Germline assignment: CDR1 SNHLY and CDR2 FYNNEI. Trimming at V came to 7 bases and at J to 7 bases, leaving 11 bases not matched to a gene. This chain's CDR3 is CASTHWGLAGVDGELFF. In DNA form, the CDR3 reads TGTGCCAGCACCCACTGGGGACTAGCGGGAGTGGACGGGGAGCTGTTTTTT.

This sequence joins TRBV12-2 and TRBJ1-1; the listed D gene, TRBD1, was not tested against the DNA. TRBV12-2 is given as a pseudogene. This CDR3 comprises 16 residues. Written as DNA, the CDR3 is TGTGCAAGTCGCTTAAGCGGGGACAGGATGAACACTGAAGCTTTCTTT. It encodes CASRLSGDRMNTEAFF.

This sequence joins TRBV7-9 and TRBJ2-5, with D perhaps being TRBD1 or TRBD2 (5 bases each). CDR1 is SEHNR and CDR2 is FQNEAQ in the germline V gene (reference sequence). The CDR3 covers 14 residues. The V and J ends lost 5 bases and 4 bases respectively, with 14 bases between them. CDR3 protein: CASSHKEGRETQYF. DNA for the CDR3: TGTGCCAGCAGCCACAAAGAGGGGAGAGAGACCCAGTACTTC.

This chain uses TRBV6-6 with TRBJ2-5; 7 bases match TRBD1. The closer fit of TRBJ2-7 to the DNA end suggests the J call may be wrong. CDR3 length: 14 residues. Germline assignment: CDR1 MNHNY and CDR2 SVGAGI (reference sequence). This CDR3 is CASSYWDRAYEQYF. The CDR3 nucleotides are TGTGCCAGCAGTTACTGGGACAGAGCCTACGAGCAGTACTTC.

The rearrangement uses TRBV5-5 and TRBJ2-1, with 7 bases fitting TRBD2. CDR3 size: 15 residues. Germline CDR1 SGHKS, CDR2 YYEKEE (reference sequence). Trimming removed 4 bases from V and 9 bases from J; junction bases left unmatched: 13. CDR3 in DNA: TGTGCCAGCAGCACACGGGACTACTCTACAGCTGAGCAGTTCTTC. It codes for CASSTRDYSTAEQFF.

As concerns this clone: This specimen includes other DNA sequences encoding the same CDR3. The rearrangement joins TRBV10-3 to TRBJ1-1; no firm D call. The germline gives CDR1 ENHRY, CDR2 SYGVKD. Trimming left V 2 bases short and J 2 bases short, with 6 bases between. This CDR3 region has 13 residues. CDR3 region: CAISEGVNTEAFF. CDR3 DNA: TGTGCCATCAGTGAGGGAGTCAACACTGAAGCTTTCTTT.

The chain combines TRBV10-3 with TRBJ2-3; a possible D gene is TRBD2 (6 bases). The length of the CDR3 is 17 residues. Germline loops: CDR1 ENHRY, CDR2 SYGVKD. The V end lost 2 bases, the J end lost 1 base, and 16 bases lay between the germline ends. The CDR3 is CAISESAVVAGTDTQYF. CDR3 bases: TGTGCCATCAGTGAGAGCGCGGTGGTAGCGGGCACAGATACGCAGTATTTT.

The chain uses TRBV9 and TRBJ2-7; D call uncertain. Trimming left V 3 bases short and J 6 bases short, with 16 bases between. The germline V gene encodes CDR1 SGDLS and CDR2 YYNGEE. This CDR3 region has 14 residues. CDR3 nucleotide sequence: TGTGCCAGCAGCGGTACTATTTCGGTGGGCGAGCAGTACTTC. Protein product: CASSGTISVGEQYF. Full variable domain (outside the CDR3, taken from reference TRBV9 and TRBJ2-7): DSGVTQTPKHLITATGQRVTLRCSPRSGDLSVYWYQQSLDQGLQFLIQYYNGEERAKGNILERFSAQQFPDLHSELNLSSLELGDSALYFCASSGTISVGEQYFGPGTRLTVT.

The J gene is TRBJ2-1, the V gene TRBV28; TRBD2 matches at 9 bases. The CDR3 is made up of 18 amino acids. CDR1 and CDR2 from the germline V gene are MDHEN and SYDVKM. J was trimmed by 0 bases and V by 6 bases; bases with no gene match: 12. In nucleotides, the CDR3 is TGTGCCAGCAGGATTCTTAGCGGGGGAGACAGCTCCTACAATGAGCAGTTCTTC. Its protein is CASRILSGGDSSYNEQFF.

The rearrangement joins TRBV6-6 to TRBJ1-2, with 8 positions matching TRBD1. V gave up 6 bases and J gave up 4 bases; unmatched junction bases: 7. Germline V CDR1 and CDR2: MNHNY, SVGAGI (reference sequence). This CDR3 is 14 amino acids long. In nucleotides, the CDR3 is TGTGCCAGCAGCTGGGGACAGGCGATCTATGGCTACACCTTC. Residues: CASSWGQAIYGYTF.

The gene calls are TRBV15 and TRBJ2-1; 8 positions match TRBD2. The germline V gene has CDR1 LNHNV and CDR2 YYDKDF (reference sequence). The CDR3 is 15 residues long. Trimming removed 5 bases from V and 9 bases from J; junction bases left unmatched: 12. The CDR3 nucleotides read TGTGCCACCAGCCCCTTCCCGGGACTAGTATCTGAGCAGTTCTTC. Protein: CATSPFPGLVSEQFF.

V gene TRBV29-1 combines with J gene TRBJ1-2, with D hard to call. V lost 3 bases to trimming and J lost 5 bases, with 13 bases between them. The germline gives CDR1 SQVTM, CDR2 ANQGSEA. The length of the CDR3 is 13 residues. As DNA, the CDR3 is TGCAGCGTTGACGACCCAGACATATATGGCTACACCTTC. This translates into CSVDDPDIYGYTF.

This chain connects TRBV6-5 to TRBJ2-7, with TRBD1 identical over 8 bases. Trimming at V came to 4 bases and at J to 0 bases, leaving 8 bases not matched to a gene. The length of the CDR3 is 16 residues. Germline CDR1 and CDR2: MNHEY and SVGAGI. The CDR3 sequence is CASSLWPGQASYEQYF. The DNA of the CDR3 is TGTGCCAGCAGTTTATGGCCGGGACAGGCCTCCTACGAGCAGTACTTC.